These T cell receptor beta chains were read from a single sample in a study of blood T cell repertoires in COVID-19. Assay: immunoSEQ multiplex PCR; the TCRdb copy retains only in-frame clones and omits some. The sample lists hundreds of thousands of clones; 80% to 90% were seen once. Source material: peripheral blood. The source is a woman aged 50 to 60 who had recovered from COVID-19. Both conserved end residues are part of each CDR3. A D gene is named only where the DNA matches it firmly. A clone size is listed for some rows: how often the clone was seen (once, few, many), or a class if it is expanded.

V gene	J gene	clone size	D gene	CDR3 protein	CDR3 DNA
TRBV13	TRBJ1-2	-	TRBD1	CASSHARGQSGYTF	TGTGCCAGCAGCCACGCCAGGGGGCAAAGTGGCTACACCTTC
TRBV7-2	TRBJ2-1	-	TRBD2	CASRTQSSGTTYEQFF	TGTGCCAGCAGGACACAGTCTAGCGGGACTACGTATGAGCAGTTCTTC
TRBV24-1	TRBJ1-5	once	TRBD1	CATSGGTVNQPQHF	TGTGCCACCAGCGGAGGGACAGTTAATCAGCCCCAGCATTTT
TRBV6-5	TRBJ2-1	once	TRBD2	CASSNGLAARNEQFF	TGTGCCAGCAGTAACGGACTAGCAGCTCGGAATGAGCAGTTCTTC
TRBV5-4	TRBJ1-1	once	-	CASSSTVALLNTEAFF	TGTGCCAGCAGCTCGACAGTAGCATTATTGAACACTGAAGCTTTCTTT
TRBV30	TRBJ2-1	-	-	CAWRRLPESNEQFF	TGTGCCTGGAGACGACTCCCTGAGAGTAATGAGCAGTTCTTC
TRBV7-9	TRBJ2-3	-	-	CASRQPPRLEGRRTDTQYF	TGTGCCAGCAGGCAACCCCCCCGCCTAGAAGGCCGAAGGACAGATACGCAGTATTTT
TRBV9	TRBJ2-3	once	-	CASSVGYSTDTQYF	TGTGCCAGCAGCGTAGGCTACTCCACAGATACGCAGTATTTT
TRBV6-2/TRBV6-3	TRBJ2-7	-	-	CASSYDGWGTYEQYF	TGTGCCAGCAGTTACGACGGGTGGGGCACCTACGAGCAGTACTTC
TRBV25-1	TRBJ2-7	-	TRBD1	CASNGQGYQYEQYF	TGTGCCAGCAACGGACAGGGGTATCAGTACGAGCAGTACTTC
TRBV4-1	TRBJ2-5	-	-	CASSQLGLLQETQYF	TGCGCCAGCAGCCAATTGGGACTGTTGCAAGAGACCCAGTACTTC
TRBV6-1	TRBJ1-6	-	-	CASSEAQQENSPLHF	TGTGCCAGCAGTGAAGCTCAGCAGGAAAATTCACCCCTCCACTTT
TRBV5-1	TRBJ2-1	-	TRBD1	CASSRGLTGGYYNEQFF	TGCGCCAGCAGCCGGGGCCTCACAGGGGGGTACTACAATGAGCAGTTCTTC
TRBV3-1/TRBV3-2	TRBJ2-3	-	-	CASSQDGWETDTQYF	TGTGCCAGCAGCCAAGATGGATGGGAGACAGATACGCAGTATTTT
TRBV12-3/TRBV12-4	TRBJ1-3	-	-	CASIRLGNTIYF	TGTGCCAGCATCCGCCTAGGAAACACCATATATTTT
TRBV5-1	TRBJ1-2	-	TRBD1	CASGSGQGVGGYTF	TGCGCCAGCGGGTCGGGACAGGGAGTAGGTGGCTACACCTTC
TRBV9	TRBJ2-5	-	-	CASSVAPQETQYF	TGTGCCAGCAGCGTAGCTCCGCAAGAGACCCAGTACTTC
TRBV5-6	TRBJ2-1	-	-	CASSINSKQFF	TGTGCCAGCAGCATTAACAGTAAGCAGTTCTTC
TRBV6-6	TRBJ2-5	-	TRBD1	CASSYSATGSQETQYF	TGTGCCAGCAGTTACTCCGCGACAGGGAGCCAAGAGACCCAGTACTTC
TRBV7-2	TRBJ2-7	-	-	CASSPLGGGGALGEQYF	TGTGCCAGCAGTCCCCTGGGGGGCGGGGGAGCACTGGGCGAGCAGTACTTC
TRBV3-1/TRBV3-2	TRBJ1-4	-	-	CASSPYSGLKLFF	TGTGCCAGCAGCCCCTACTCAGGGTTAAAACTGTTTTTT
TRBV30	TRBJ2-7	once	TRBD1	CAWSPGQGYEQYF	TGTGCCTGGAGTCCGGGACAGGGCTACGAGCAGTACTTC
TRBV5-8	TRBJ1-5	-	-	CASSTLGRVGNQPQHF	TGTGCCAGCAGCACCTTGGGGAGGGTAGGCAATCAGCCCCAGCATTTT
TRBV7-9	TRBJ2-2	-	-	CASSLGPGPNTGELFF	TGTGCCAGCAGCTTAGGTCCAGGGCCCAACACCGGGGAGCTGTTTTTT
TRBV7-2	TRBJ1-6	-	-	CASSLGSGANSPLHF	TGTGCCAGCAGCCTCGGGTCAGGGGCCAATTCACCCCTCCACTTT
TRBV12-3/TRBV12-4	TRBJ2-4	-	-	CASTMEGSIQYF	TGTGCCAGCACCATGGAGGGAAGCATTCAGTACTTC
TRBV7-2	TRBJ2-5	-	TRBD2	CASRTSGGAETQYF	TGTGCCAGCAGGACTAGCGGGGGGGCGGAGACCCAGTACTTC
TRBV5-6	TRBJ1-6	-	TRBD1	CASSSIGTALSSYNSPLHF	TGTGCCAGCAGCTCTATCGGGACAGCCCTTAGCTCCTATAATTCACCCCTCCACTTT